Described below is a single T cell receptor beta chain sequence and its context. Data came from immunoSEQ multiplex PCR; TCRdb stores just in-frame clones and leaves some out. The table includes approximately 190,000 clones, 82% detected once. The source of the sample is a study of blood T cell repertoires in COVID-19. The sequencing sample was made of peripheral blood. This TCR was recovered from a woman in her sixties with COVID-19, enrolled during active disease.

DNA for the CDR3: TGTGCCAGCAGCTTAGTAGGAGATCAGCCCCAGCATTTT. It codes for CASSLVGDQPQHF. The chain links TRBV11-2 to TRBJ1-5; D unresolved. V was pared by 1 base and J by 5 bases, with 6 bases between. Germline V lookup: CDR1 SGHAT, CDR2 FQNNGV. This CDR3 is 13 amino acids long.